Below are 21 T cell receptor beta chains sequenced from a single sample in a study of CD8+ T cells in alopecia areata. Treatment given: oral pan-JAK inhibitor, 5-10 mg twice daily. cDNA serving as the sequencing template came from extracted, reverse transcribed RNA. Repertoires were generated with immunoSEQ multiplex PCR, while TCRdb's copy carries only in-frame clones and drops some. The table shows about 200,000 clones, with approximately 57% occurring only once. The sample here was CD4+ T cells sorted from blood, taken at week 24, from a patient treated with tofacitinib. These receptors all come from a human donor with alopecia areata.

This chain links TRBV11-1 with TRBJ1-2; a weak D match, TRBD1 (6 bases). Germline V gives CDR1 SGHAT, CDR2 FQDESV (reference sequence). This CDR3 contains 13 residues. With 5 bases removed from V and 5 bases from J, the gap between germline ends came to 12 bases. The CDR3 spells CASSQGHGYGYTF. CDR3 in DNA: TGTGCCAGCAGCCAGGGACATGGTTATGGCTACACCTTC.

CDR3 coding DNA: TGTGCCTGGAGTGTTGGGGAGATCAGCTGGACTGAAGCTTTCTTT. It translates to CAWSVGEISWTEAFF. The V call is TRBV30, the J call TRBJ1-1; D is ambiguous. Trimming pared 0 bases from V and 5 bases from J, leaving 16 bases between. The CDR3 runs to 15 residues. CDR1 GTSNPN and CDR2 SVGIG come from the germline V gene (reference sequence).

V is TRBV7-2 and J is TRBJ2-4; 9 bases match TRBD1. With V trimmed by 1 base and J by 5 bases, 3 bases remained unmatched. The CDR3 consists of 15 residues. Germline V gene sequence: CDR1 SGHTA, CDR2 FQGNSA. The CDR3 spells CASSLGDREENIQYF. As DNA, the CDR3 is TGTGCCAGCAGCTTAGGGGACAGGGAGGAAAACATTCAGTACTTC.

This clone was counted between two and nine times. The V and J genes are TRBV21-1 and TRBJ2-2. TRBV21-1 is shown as a pseudogene. This CDR3 has 14 amino acids. This CDR3 reads CASSDRQHTGELFF. CDR3 nucleotide sequence: TGTGCCAGCAGCGATAGGCAGCATACCGGGGAGCTGTTTTTT.

This clone came up a few times. V usage is TRBV4-3 and J usage is TRBJ2-6; no clear D gene. Germline lookup yields CDR1 LGHNA and CDR2 YSLEER. V was shortened by 0 bases and J by 2 bases, with 11 bases between the two germline ends. This CDR3 region has 17 residues. In DNA, the CDR3 is TGCGCCAGCAGCCAAGAAGGTTCGGGCACTGGGGCCAACGTCCTGACTTTC. Protein sequence: CASSQEGSGTGANVLTF.

This chain links TRBV7-2 with TRBJ2-2; TRBD1 agrees at 7 bases. The CDR3 consists of 14 residues. The J segment lost 6 bases and the V segment lost 5 bases, leaving 6 bases of the junction unmatched. Germline lookup yields CDR1 SGHTA and CDR2 FQGNSA. In DNA, the CDR3 is TGTGCCAGCAGCCTCCAAGGGGGCCCCGGGGAGCTGTTTTTT. Its protein is CASSLQGGPGELFF. The variable domain in full, with the rest retrieved from reference TRBV7-2 and TRBJ2-2, is GAGVSQSPSNKVTEKGKDVELRCDPISGHTALYWYRQSLGQGLEFLIYFQGNSAPDKSGLPSDRFSAERTGGSVSTLTIQRTQQEDSAVYLCASSLQGGPGELFFGEGSRLTVL.

V usage is TRBV4-3 and J usage is TRBJ1-2; 9 bases fit TRBD1. V lost 1 base to trimming and J lost 7 bases; unmatched junction nucleotides: 13. The germline gives CDR1 LGHNA, CDR2 YSLEER. The CDR3 consists of 17 residues. The CDR3 region is CASSQVSFGTGSRGYTF. The DNA of the CDR3 is TGCGCCAGCAGCCAAGTGTCATTTGGGACAGGGTCTCGTGGCTACACCTTC.

The chain carries TRBV14 and TRBJ2-7, with a weak D call TRBD2 (5 bases). Trimming removed 4 bases from V and 3 bases from J, with 13 bases in between. This CDR3 region has 14 residues. Germline V CDR1 and CDR2: SGHDN, FVKESK. The CDR3 sequence: CASSLTGGLYEQYF. The DNA for the CDR3 is TGTGCCAGCAGCCTGACTGGAGGCCTCTACGAGCAGTACTTC.

On this clone: This CDR3 is also generated by other DNA sequences in the sample. The chain combines TRBV5-1 with TRBJ1-5; no firm D call. V was shortened by 3 bases and J by 0 bases, with 4 bases between the two germline ends. There are 13 residues in the CDR3. CDR1 is SGHRS, CDR2 YFSETQ, per germline. Here the CDR3 reads CASSWDSNQPQHF. The DNA of the CDR3 is TGCGCCAGCAGCTGGGATAGCAATCAGCCCCAGCATTTT.

The gene calls are TRBV30 and TRBJ1-2, with D possibly being TRBD1 (5 bases). Per the germline V gene, CDR1 is GTSNPN and CDR2 is SVGIG (reference sequence). V lost 2 bases, J lost 8 bases, and 9 bases lay in between. The CDR3 has 11 residues. The CDR3 DNA reads as TGTGCCTGGAGTACCCCAGGGGGCTACACCTTC. It translates to CAWSTPGGYTF.

CDR3 nucleotide sequence: TGTGCCAGCTCTCCTGTGTCGTACGAGCAGTACTTC. The encoded protein is CASSPVSYEQYF. The rearrangement links TRBV6-5 to TRBJ2-7; D ambiguous. V was clipped by 8 bases and J by 4 bases, with 12 bases between them. Germline assignment: CDR1 MNHEY and CDR2 SVGAGI. The CDR3 length is 12 residues.

This clone occurred once. The V gene is TRBV5-1, the J gene TRBJ2-7, with a weak D call TRBD2 (5 bases). Per germline, CDR1 SGHRS and CDR2 YFSETQ. The CDR3 is 12 residues long. V lost 1 base and J 4 bases, leaving 6 bases between the germline ends. In DNA form, the CDR3 reads TGCGCCAGCAGCTTGACTAGTTACGAGCAGTACTTC. Amino acids: CASSLTSYEQYF.

CDR3 loop: CASSERGRYGSYEQYF. CDR3 nucleotides: TGTGCCAGCAGTGAGCGGGGACGCTATGGCTCCTACGAGCAGTACTTC. The rearrangement joins TRBV2 to TRBJ2-7; D may be TRBD2 (6 bases). Trimming removed 3 bases at V and 0 bases at J, with 15 bases between. The CDR3 is 16 amino acids. Germline CDR1 is SNHLY and CDR2 is FYNNEI.

The chain recombines TRBV29-1 with TRBJ2-7; 9 bases fit TRBD1. V shed 5 bases, J shed 3 bases, and the junction held 11 bases outside the gene matches. Germline V gives CDR1 SQVTM, CDR2 ANQGSEA. CDR3 size: 15 residues. Here the CDR3 DNA reads TGCAGCGTTCAAATCCGGGACAGGGTTTTCTACGAGCAGTACTTC. Protein sequence: CSVQIRDRVFYEQYF.

The gene calls are TRBV7-8 and TRBJ1-1, with D perhaps TRBD1 (5 bases). Trimming stripped 1 base from V and 3 bases from J, with 12 bases between. There are 15 residues in the CDR3. Looked up from germline, CDR1 is SGHVS and CDR2 is FQNEAQ. The CDR3 spells CASSLEQGVDTEAFF. CDR3 DNA: TGTGCCAGCAGCTTAGAGCAGGGAGTGGACACTGAAGCTTTCTTT.

In this sample, this clone turned up a few times. The V gene is TRBV29-1, the J gene TRBJ1-2; maybe TRBD1 (5 bases). Trimming took off 4 bases at V and 5 bases at J, with 17 bases between the two ends. Germline CDR1 SQVTM, CDR2 ANQGSEA. The length of the CDR3 is 14 residues. In DNA, the CDR3 is TGCAGCGTTGTAGGGACGGGGTTCGGATATGGCTACACCTTC. Translated: CSVVGTGFGYGYTF.

This chain uses TRBV4-1 with TRBJ2-7, with 8 bases fitting TRBD1. The CDR3 consists of 14 residues. Germline V gene sequence: CDR1 MGHRA, CDR2 YSYEKL. Trimming took 0 bases from V and 7 from J; bases not matched to a gene: 5. For the CDR3, the DNA is TGCGCCAGCAGCCAAGATGGTACAGGGGGGGAGCAGTACTTC. As protein: CASSQDGTGGEQYF.

The chain uses TRBV29-1 and TRBJ1-2; perhaps TRBD1 as D (5 bases). This CDR3 has 15 amino acids. Trimming left V 4 bases short and J 3 bases short, with 18 bases between. Germline V gene data show CDR1 as SQVTM and CDR2 as ANQGSEA. The CDR3 DNA reads TGCAGCGTTGCTGCTGGGGGAAGGCTTTACTATGGCTACACCTTC. This codes for CSVAAGGRLYYGYTF.

This clone showed up just a few times. The CDR3 bases are TGTGCCAGCAGCTTCAACAGGGAAGGGACCCAGTACTTC. Translation gives CASSFNREGTQYF. This sequence joins TRBV11-1 and TRBJ2-5; D possibly corresponds to TRBD1 (6 bases). The CDR3 contains 13 residues. V gave up 3 bases and J gave up 7 bases, with 12 bases separating them. Germline lookup yields CDR1 SGHAT and CDR2 FQDESV (reference sequence).

The chain employs TRBV11-1 and TRBJ1-4, with D hard to call. This CDR3 is 14 amino acids long. CDR1 SGHAT and CDR2 FQDESV come from the germline V gene (reference sequence). The germline V and J ends were trimmed by 5 bases and 0 bases, with 7 bases remaining between them. The CDR3 nucleotides read TGTGCCAGCAGCCTACAAGCAACTAATGAAAAACTGTTTTTT. This sequence encodes CASSLQATNEKLFF.

The J gene is TRBJ2-4, the V gene TRBV29-1; D is uncertain. V was clipped by 5 bases and J by 1 base, with 9 bases between them. The CDR3 is made up of 13 amino acids. CDR1 and CDR2 from the germline V gene are SQVTM and ANQGSEA. In DNA form, the CDR3 reads TGCAGCGTTTCCCCCGGGGCCAAAAACATTCAGTACTTC. Encoded protein: CSVSPGAKNIQYF.